The source of this TCR beta chain is a study of blood T cell repertoires in COVID-19. This CDR3 has 17 residues. Germline CDR1 MGHRA, CDR2 YSYEKL. V gave up 4 bases and J gave up 4 bases; unmatched junction bases: 10. In the study's own analysis: Scientists estimated how many nucleated cells there were by amplifying reference gene primers. Generated by immunoSEQ multiplex PCR, the TCRdb table keeps only in-frame clones and is missing some. D and trimming come from the DNA, and the V and J calls and clone size come from that table. This sample carries about 120,000 clones, about 88% of them seen once, and the ten largest clones take roughly 1.2%. This clone was seen once.

The J gene is TRBJ1-4, the V gene TRBV4-1, with 9 positions matching TRBD1. This clonotype was sampled from an elderly woman with acute or convalescent COVID-19. Sequencing was performed on peripheral blood. CDR3 in DNA: TGCGCCAGCAGCCGAGCACCCTGGGACAGGGATAATGAAAAACTGTTTTTT. Amino acids: CASSRAPWDRDNEKLFF.